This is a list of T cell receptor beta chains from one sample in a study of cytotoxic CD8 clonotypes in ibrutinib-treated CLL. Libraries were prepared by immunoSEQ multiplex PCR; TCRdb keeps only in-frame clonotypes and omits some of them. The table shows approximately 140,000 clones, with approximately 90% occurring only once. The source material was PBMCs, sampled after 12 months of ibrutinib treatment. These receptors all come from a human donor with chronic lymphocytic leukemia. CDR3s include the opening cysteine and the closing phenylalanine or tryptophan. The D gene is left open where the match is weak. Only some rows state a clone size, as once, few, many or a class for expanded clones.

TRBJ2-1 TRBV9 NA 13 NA TGTGCCAGCAGCGGCTCTGACCGGACCGAGCAGTTCTTC CASSGSDRTEQFF
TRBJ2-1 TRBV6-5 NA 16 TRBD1 TGTGCCAGCAGTTACCTTTGGACAGGGGGATTCGATGAGCAGTTCTTC CASSYLWTGGFDEQFF
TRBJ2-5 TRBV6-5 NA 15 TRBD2 TGTGCCAGCACCCGACTAGCGGGGGGTCAAGAGACCCAGTACTTC CASTRLAGGQETQYF
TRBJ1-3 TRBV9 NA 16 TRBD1 TGTGCCAGCAGCCGACTACAGGGGATACTAGGAGACACCATATATTTT CASSRLQGILGDTIYF
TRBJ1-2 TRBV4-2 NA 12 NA TGTGCCAGCAGCTTGGGACACAGTGGCTACACCTTC CASSLGHSGYTF
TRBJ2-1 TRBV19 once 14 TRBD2 TGTGCCAGTAGTGAAGGGACTAACTACAATGAGCAGTTCTTC CASSEGTNYNEQFF
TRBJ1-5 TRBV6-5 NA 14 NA TGTGCCAGCAGTCCACGGGACCCGTTTAAGCCCCAGCATTTT CASSPRDPFKPQHF
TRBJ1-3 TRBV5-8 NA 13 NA TGTGCCAGCAGCTTGACAGGGCGAAACACCATATATTTT CASSLTGRNTIYF
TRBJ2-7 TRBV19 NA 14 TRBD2 TGTGCCAGTAGTGGAGCGGGAACGTCTGACGAGCAGTACTTC CASSGAGTSDEQYF
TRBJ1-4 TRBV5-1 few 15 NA TGCGCCAGCAGCTTGTTTTCCGCCTCAAATGAAAAACTGTTTTTT CASSLFSASNEKLFF
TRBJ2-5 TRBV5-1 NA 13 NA TGCGCCAGCAGCCTGGACAGTCGGGAGACCCAGTACTTC CASSLDSRETQYF
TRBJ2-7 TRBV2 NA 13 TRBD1 TGTGCCAGCAGTGCCGGGACAGTTAACGAGCAGTACTTC CASSAGTVNEQYF
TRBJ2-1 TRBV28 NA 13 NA TGTGCCAGCAGTTTGTTAAATGTGAATGAGCAGTTCTTC CASSLLNVNEQFF
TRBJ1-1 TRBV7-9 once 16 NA TGTGCCAGCAGCTTAGGACAGCCCTCTACACTGATTGTAGCTTTCTTT CASSLGQPSTLIVAFF
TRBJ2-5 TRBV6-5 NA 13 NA TGTGCCAGCAGACGACAAGGAAGAGAGGCCCAGTACTTC CASRRQGREAQYF
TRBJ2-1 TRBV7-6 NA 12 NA TGTGCCAGCAGTTCCTTGAGAGATGAGCAGTTCTTC CASSSLRDEQFF
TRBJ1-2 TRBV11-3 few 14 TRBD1 TGTGCCAGCAGCAAACAGGGGAGGGTGGATGGCTACACCTTC CASSKQGRVDGYTF
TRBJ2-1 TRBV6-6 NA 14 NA TGTGCCAGCAGACCTCAGCGGAGGGGGGATGAGCAGTTCTTC CASRPQRRGDEQFF
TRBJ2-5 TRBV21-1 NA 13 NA TGTGCCAGCAGCAAAGAGACCCAAGAGACCCAGTACTTC CASSKETQETQYF
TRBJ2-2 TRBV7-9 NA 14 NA TGTGCCAGCAGCTTAGGGCTCCACCGCGGGGAGCTGTTTTTT CASSLGLHRGELFF
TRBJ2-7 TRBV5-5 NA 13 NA TGTGCCAGCAGTGCCCGGGGCCACTACGAGCAGTACTTC CASSARGHYEQYF
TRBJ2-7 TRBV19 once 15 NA TGTGCCAGTAGTACCGGCCAGGGGTTCGCCTACGAGCAGTACTTC CASSTGQGFAYEQYF
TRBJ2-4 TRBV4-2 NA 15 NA TGTGCCAGCAGCCAAGGGAGCGCGAACCAAAACATTCAGTACTTC CASSQGSANQNIQYF